Listed here are 14 T cell receptor beta chains from one sample, sequenced in a study of blood T cell repertoires in COVID-19. Sequencing was performed with immunoSEQ multiplex PCR; in TCRdb, only in-frame clones are kept and a portion is missing. The repertoire consists of 400,000 to 500,000 clones, with roughly 84% occurring once and the leading ten covering 1.4% to 1.5%. Sequencing input: PBMCs or T cells enriched from blood (not recorded which). The receptors shown here come from a woman aged 18-29 years who had been exposed to COVID-19.

This clone was counted once. J is TRBJ2-7 and V is TRBV28, with D unresolved. The CDR3 loop spans 13 amino acids. Deletions cut 5 bases from V and 4 bases from J, with 12 bases between. Germline lookup yields CDR1 MDHEN and CDR2 SYDVKM. Here the CDR3 reads CASSEPTFYEQYF. The CDR3 DNA follows: TGTGCCAGCAGTGAACCGACTTTTTACGAGCAGTACTTC.

The V and J genes are TRBV3-1 (or the pseudogene TRBV3-2) and TRBJ1-2, with D tentatively TRBD1 (6 bases). The CDR3 is 13 amino acids. Trimming took 5 bases from V and 2 from J, leaving 9 bases between them. The germline CDR1 and CDR2 sequences are LGHDT and YNNKEL (reference sequence). CDR3 DNA: TGTGCCAGCAGCTTAACAGGGAACTATGGCTACACCTTC. This gives the protein CASSLTGNYGYTF.

This clone occurred a few times. The genes are TRBV5-4 and TRBJ2-4; possibly TRBD2 for D (6 bases). From germline, CDR1 is SGHNT and CDR2 YYREEE (reference sequence). The V and J ends lost 3 bases and 8 bases respectively, with 15 bases between them. This CDR3 has 14 amino acids. CDR3 residues: CASSSRGGVDIQYF. As DNA, the CDR3 is TGTGCCAGCAGCTCCCGCGGAGGGGTAGACATTCAGTACTTC.

This rearrangement joins TRBV5-1 to TRBJ1-1; a possible D gene is TRBD1 (5 bases). The germline V and J ends were trimmed by 5 bases and 6 bases, with 20 bases remaining between them. CDR1 SGHRS and CDR2 YFSETQ come from the germline V gene. This CDR3 comprises 15 residues. CDR3 region: CASRESEGSVAEAFF. The CDR3 DNA is TGCGCCAGCAGGGAATCGGAGGGGAGTGTCGCTGAAGCTTTCTTT. The full variable domain, rest sourced from reference TRBV5-1 and TRBJ1-1, is KAGVTQTPRYLIKTRGQQVTLSCSPISGHRSVSWYQQTPGQGLQFLFEYFSETQRNKGNFPGRFSGRQFSNSRSEMNVSTLELGDSALYLCASRESEGSVAEAFFGQGTRLTVV.

The V call is TRBV4-1, the J call TRBJ2-3, with 10 positions matching TRBD2. The germline gives CDR1 MGHRA, CDR2 YSYEKL. Trimming removed 2 bases from V and 0 bases from J; junction bases left unmatched: 2. The CDR3 is 16 residues long. CDR3 nucleotide sequence: TGCGCCAGCAGCCAAAGGACTAGCGGCAGCACAGATACGCAGTATTTT. Its protein product is CASSQRTSGSTDTQYF.

The chain uses TRBV6-2 or TRBV6-3 and TRBJ2-3; 9 nucleotides line up with TRBD2. CDR1 and CDR2 from the germline V gene are MNHEY and SVGEGT. V was clipped by 4 bases and J by 1 base; unmatched bases: 12. The CDR3 loop spans 18 amino acids. The CDR3 loop is CASSSPTAGGRGTDTQYF. In nucleotides, the CDR3 is TGTGCCAGCAGTTCCCCCACAGCGGGGGGCCGCGGCACAGATACGCAGTATTTT.

J is TRBJ2-3 and V is TRBV5-1; no clear D gene. In germline, CDR1 is SGHRS, CDR2 YFSETQ. V gave up 4 bases and J gave up 2 bases, with 14 bases separating them. There are 15 residues in the CDR3. The CDR3 spells CASSLLEPATDTQYF. The CDR3 DNA sequence: TGCGCCAGCAGCCTATTAGAGCCTGCCACAGATACGCAGTATTTT.

The table lists this clone with a count of one. The chain recombines TRBV2 with TRBJ2-3; D possibly corresponds to TRBD2 (6 bases). V lost 3 bases and J 1 base, leaving 8 bases between the germline ends. Germline V CDR1 and CDR2: SNHLY, FYNNEI. The CDR3 runs to 14 residues. The CDR3 DNA sequence: TGTGCCAGCAGTGACGGGAGTGGCACAGATACGCAGTATTTT. Translation: CASSDGSGTDTQYF.

V gene TRBV2 combines with J gene TRBJ1-1, with D hard to call. This CDR3 is built from 12 residues. In germline, CDR1 is SNHLY, CDR2 FYNNEI. Trimming stripped 4 bases from V and 7 bases from J, with 10 bases between. The CDR3 DNA reads TGTGCCAGCAGTGTAACAGTTAATGAAGCTTTCTTT. This encodes CASSVTVNEAFF.

V usage is TRBV29-1 and J usage is TRBJ2-7; TRBD2 matches at 8 bases. Losses at the gene ends were 4 bases for V and 0 bases for J; bases not matched to a gene: 2. The CDR3 is made up of 13 amino acids. Germline CDR1 and CDR2: SQVTM and ANQGSEA. Written as DNA, the CDR3 is TGCAGCGTTGGAAGCGGGAGCTCCTACGAGCAGTACTTC. Translation gives CSVGSGSSYEQYF.

The chain links TRBV5-4 to TRBJ1-3; D uncertain. CDR1 and CDR2 (germline): SGHNT, YYREEE (reference sequence). This CDR3 is built from 14 residues. Trimming shortened V by 4 bases and J by 4 bases, and 12 bases separated the two germline ends. CDR3 DNA sequence: TGTGCCAGCAGCCCCGGCGGGATGGGAAACACCATATATTTT. Residues: CASSPGGMGNTIYF.

V usage is TRBV7-8 and J usage is TRBJ2-7, with 9 positions matching TRBD1. CDR3 size: 17 residues. Germline lookup yields CDR1 SGHVS and CDR2 FQNEAQ. With 4 bases clipped from V and 5 bases from J, the junction kept 15 bases outside the gene matches. The CDR3: CASSYEGTGTLGDEQYF. CDR3 sequence (DNA): TGTGCCAGCAGCTATGAAGGGACAGGGACCTTAGGGGACGAGCAGTACTTC.

The rearrangement uses TRBV2 and TRBJ2-7; 7 positions agree with TRBD2. Germline lookup yields CDR1 SNHLY and CDR2 FYNNEI. The CDR3 has 16 residues. Germline trimming cut 7 bases from V and 1 base from J; bases unmatched to any gene: 13. Here the CDR3 DNA reads TGTGCCAGCATGACTACCTGGCGGGAGTCGTCCTACGAGCAGTACTTC. The encoded protein is CASMTTWRESSYEQYF.

This chain joins TRBV7-6 and TRBJ2-7, with D possibly matching TRBD2 (5 bases). Trimming took 5 bases from V and 6 from J, leaving 11 bases between them. The CDR3 is 12 amino acids. CDR1 and CDR2 (germline): SGHVS, FNYEAQ. The CDR3 is CASSDGILEQYF. CDR3 DNA: TGTGCCAGCAGCGACGGGATTCTCGAGCAGTACTTC.